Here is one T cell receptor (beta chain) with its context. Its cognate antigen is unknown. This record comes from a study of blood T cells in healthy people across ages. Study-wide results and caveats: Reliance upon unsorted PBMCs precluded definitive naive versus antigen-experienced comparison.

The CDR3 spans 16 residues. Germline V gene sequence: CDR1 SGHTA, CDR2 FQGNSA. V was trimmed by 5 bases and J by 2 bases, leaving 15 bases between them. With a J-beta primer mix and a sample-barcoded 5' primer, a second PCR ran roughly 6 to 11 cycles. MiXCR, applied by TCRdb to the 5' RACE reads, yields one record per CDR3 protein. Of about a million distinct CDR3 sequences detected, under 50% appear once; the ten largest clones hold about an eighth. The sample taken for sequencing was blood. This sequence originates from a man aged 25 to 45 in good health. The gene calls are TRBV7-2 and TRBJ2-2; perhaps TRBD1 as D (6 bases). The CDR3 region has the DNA TGTGCCAGCAGCCCATCCGGGACAACAAACACCGGGGAGCTGTTTTTT. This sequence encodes CASSPSGTTNTGELFF.